A selection of T cell receptor beta chains follows, all from one sample in a study of blood T cell repertoires in COVID-19. Clones were read by immunoSEQ multiplex PCR, and TCRdb kept only the in-frame ones, dropping some. The table has over 75,000 clones, approximately 80% seen once. Input material: peripheral blood. These TCRs come from a human donor in a cohort sampled during active COVID-19. Both conserved end residues are part of each CDR3. The order of the fields is CDR3 DNA, CDR3 protein, D gene, clone size, V gene, J gene. D genes are given only for firm matches. Clone size, where shown, is once, few, many, or a class for clones that have expanded.

TGTGCCAGTAGGATACAAAATAGCAATCAGCCCCAGCATTTT	CASRIQNSNQPQHF	NA	NA	TRBV19	TRBJ1-5
TGTGCCAGCAGCTTGGCGGGAGCGGGACTTGGGACCGGGGAGCTGTTTTTT	CASSLAGAGLGTGELFF	TRBD2	NA	TRBV5-5	TRBJ2-2
TGTGCCACCAGCAGAGACAGGGTGGAGACCCAGTACTTC	CATSRDRVETQYF	NA	NA	TRBV15	TRBJ2-5
TGCGCCAGCACTCCCGGGACTAGCGGGAGCGGGAGATTCAAGGAGACCCAGTACTTC	CASTPGTSGSGRFKETQYF	TRBD2	NA	TRBV5-1	TRBJ2-5
TGTGCCAGCAGCTTAACGTGGGCCAAGAACACTGAAGCTTTCTTT	CASSLTWAKNTEAFF	NA	NA	TRBV7-3	TRBJ1-1
TGTGCCATCAGTGGACAGGCCTATCAGCCCCAGCATTTT	CAISGQAYQPQHF	NA	NA	TRBV10-3	TRBJ1-5
TGTGCCAGCAGCCTACAGGGTTATGGAAAAGATACGCAGTATTTT	CASSLQGYGKDTQYF	NA	NA	TRBV2	TRBJ2-3
TGTGCCAGCAGGGCGTGGCGGGGGCTTTCCTACGAGCAGTACTTC	CASRAWRGLSYEQYF	NA	NA	TRBV6-5	TRBJ2-7
TGTGCCAGCAGCTTAGTGGGTAGAGGCTTGGATACGCAGTATTTT	CASSLVGRGLDTQYF	NA	NA	TRBV7-3	TRBJ2-3
TGTGCCACAGCTAGTACAGGAGACTCTGGAAACACCATATATTTT	CATASTGDSGNTIYF	NA	NA	TRBV10-3	TRBJ1-3
TGTGCCAGCAGCTTAGTCGCACAAGTTAATGAAAAACTGTTTTTT	CASSLVAQVNEKLFF	NA	NA	TRBV7-9	TRBJ1-4
TGTGCCAGCACCCGGACAGGCACAGATACGCAGTATTTT	CASTRTGTDTQYF	NA	once	TRBV12-3/TRBV12-4	TRBJ2-3
TGTGCCAGCAGCTTAGGGGCTAGCGGGAACAATCATGAGCAGTTCTTC	CASSLGASGNNHEQFF	TRBD2	NA	TRBV7-6	TRBJ2-1
TGTGCCAGTAGCTCCCGCCGCCACAATGAAGCTTTCTTT	CASSSRRHNEAFF	NA	NA	TRBV19	TRBJ1-1
TGCGCCAGCAGCCCCACCCAACTAGCGGTCCAGGGGACCCAGTACTTC	CASSPTQLAVQGTQYF	TRBD2	NA	TRBV4-1	TRBJ2-5
TGTGCCAGCAAGGGACGAGCGGGAGGGCCGAGAGAGACCCAGTACTTC	CASKGRAGGPRETQYF	TRBD2	NA	TRBV5-8	TRBJ2-5
TGTGCCAGCAGTTACTCCGCGGGGGGGGGTGGACAGCCGAATCAGCCCCAGCATTTT	CASSYSAGGGGQPNQPQHF	NA	NA	TRBV6-2/TRBV6-3	TRBJ1-5
TGCGCCAGCAGCTTGGTAGGGGGTGGAACAGATACGCAGTATTTT	CASSLVGGGTDTQYF	NA	NA	TRBV5-1	TRBJ2-3
TGTGCCAGCAGCCCCGAGGCTCGCGAGCAGTACTTC	CASSPEAREQYF	NA	NA	TRBV3-1/TRBV3-2	TRBJ2-7
TGCAGCGTGGCTCCCTCGAGAGACAGGCCCTGCTTTTTC	CSVAPSRDRPCFF	NA	NA	TRBV29-1	TRBJ2-7
TGTGCCAGCAGCCTACAGGGTCGGCAGCCCCAGCATTTT	CASSLQGRQPQHF	NA	few	TRBV3-1/TRBV3-2	TRBJ1-5
TGTGCCAGCAGCCAAGTGGAACTAGCGGGCGGGGAGCTGTTTTTT	CASSQVELAGGELFF	TRBD2	NA	TRBV4-2	TRBJ2-2
TGTGCCAGCTCACCTCAGGGGGCGCGCACTGAAGCTTTCTTT	CASSPQGARTEAFF	TRBD1	NA	TRBV18	TRBJ1-1
TGTGCTAGTGCCGGGGACAGATGGAATGAGCAGTTCTTC	CASAGDRWNEQFF	TRBD1	NA	TRBV12-5	TRBJ2-1
TGTGCCAGCAGTAAGACAGGGATGAACACTGAAGCTTTCTTT	CASSKTGMNTEAFF	TRBD1	NA	TRBV28	TRBJ1-1
TGTGCCAGTAGTTCACCTGGACTGGCCTACGAGCAGTACTTC	CASSSPGLAYEQYF	NA	NA	TRBV19	TRBJ2-7
TGCGCCAGCAGCCCCGGTTTCGGTATTGACTATGGCTACACCTTC	CASSPGFGIDYGYTF	NA	NA	TRBV5-1	TRBJ1-2
TGTGCCACCAGTGATTCCCGGGAAGAAGCTTTCTTT	CATSDSREEAFF	NA	NA	TRBV24-1	TRBJ1-1